The 13 T cell receptor beta chains below all came from one sample that was sequenced in a study of shared clonotypes between healthy human individuals. Sequencing used immunoSEQ multiplex PCR; TCRdb keeps in-frame clones, though not all of them. The profile shows around 550,000 clones, approximately 95% of them singletons. The specimen was naive CD4+ T cells sorted from blood. Subset given: CD45RA+ positively selected. These receptors originate from a woman between 25 and 40 years old in good health.

The chain combines TRBV4-1 with TRBJ1-2; D is uncertain. The ends were cut back, 0 bases at V and 4 bases at J, with 12 bases in the middle. CDR1 MGHRA and CDR2 YSYEKL come from the germline V gene. The CDR3 totals 15 residues. The CDR3 nucleotides are TGCGCCAGCAGCCAAGATCCCGGGGTAGGCTATGGCTACACCTTC. It codes for CASSQDPGVGYGYTF.

The chain uses TRBV27 and TRBJ1-1; D is uncertain. Looked up from germline, CDR1 is MNHEY and CDR2 is SMNVEV (reference sequence). The CDR3 consists of 13 residues. The V gene lost 1 base and the J gene lost 3 bases, with 6 bases spanning the gap. In DNA, the CDR3 is TGTGCCAGCAGTTTATTGAGGGACACTGAAGCTTTCTTT. This translates into CASSLLRDTEAFF.

The chain employs TRBV11-2 and TRBJ1-4; D call uncertain. Trimming took off 3 bases at V and 8 bases at J, with 7 bases between the two ends. This CDR3 is 12 amino acids long. The germline gives CDR1 SGHAT, CDR2 FQNNGV. CDR3 sequence reads: CASSFFKEKLFF. CDR3 nucleotides: TGTGCCAGCAGCTTTTTTAAAGAAAAACTGTTTTTT. The variable domain in full, completed from reference TRBV11-2 and TRBJ1-4, reads EAGVAQSPRYKIIEKRQSVAFWCNPISGHATLYWYQQILGQGPKLLIQFQNNGVVDDSQLPKDRFSAERLKGVDSTLKIQPAKLEDSAVYLCASSFFKEKLFFGSGTQLSVL.

The rearrangement links TRBV2 to TRBJ2-7, with a weak D call TRBD1 (5 bases). CDR1 and CDR2 from the germline V gene are SNHLY and FYNNEI. The germline V and J ends were trimmed by 5 bases and 5 bases, with 13 bases remaining between them. This CDR3 has 13 amino acids. DNA of the CDR3: TGTGCCAGCAGTTTCCAGGGTTTCAACGAGCAGTACTTC. It is translated as CASSFQGFNEQYF.

This chain links TRBV11-2 with TRBJ1-6; TRBD1 might be the D (5 bases). In germline, CDR1 is SGHAT, CDR2 FQNNGV. There are 15 residues in the CDR3. V lost 5 bases and J lost 6, with 14 bases in between. CDR3 DNA sequence: TGTGCCAGCAGCGATCTGGGGGGATCTAATTCACCCCTCCACTTT. It translates to CASSDLGGSNSPLHF.

The genes are TRBV30 and TRBJ2-1; D is unclear. V lost 2 bases and J lost 10, with 12 bases in between. CDR1 is GTSNPN, CDR2 SVGIG, per germline (reference sequence). The CDR3 has 12 residues. The CDR3 nucleotides read TGTGCCTGGAGTCCGGGCCGCTTGGAGCAGTTCTTC. Its protein product is CAWSPGRLEQFF.

The chain couples TRBV6-1 to TRBJ2-7; 8 bases match TRBD2. Germline V gives CDR1 MNHNS, CDR2 SASEGT. J lost 1 base, V lost 6 bases, and 8 bases had no gene match. The CDR3 totals 15 residues. The CDR3 spells CASRISGSQSYEQYF. The CDR3 DNA reads TGTGCCAGCAGGATAAGCGGGAGCCAATCCTACGAGCAGTACTTC.

The chain uses TRBV2 and TRBJ1-2, with 12 nucleotides matching TRBD1. The V and J ends lost 6 bases and 0 bases, in that order; junction bases with no gene match: 5. CDR1 and CDR2 (germline): SNHLY, FYNNEI. This CDR3 comprises 16 residues. The DNA of the CDR3 is TGTGCCAGCAGAGGGACAGGGGGCCCTTCTAACTATGGCTACACCTTC. This codes for CASRGTGGPSNYGYTF.

Concerning this clone itself: Other DNA sequences within the sample encode an identical CDR3. The rearrangement links TRBV5-6 to TRBJ2-7; no definite D call. V gave up 2 bases and J gave up 5 bases, with 5 bases separating them. Germline lookup yields CDR1 SGHDT and CDR2 YYEEEE. The CDR3 has 11 residues. CDR3 DNA: TGTGCCAGCAGCTTACGGAACGAGCAGTACTTC. Protein product: CASSLRNEQYF.

This chain links TRBV19 with TRBJ2-5; TRBD2 matches at 10 bases. Germline CDR1 and CDR2: LNHDA and SQIVND (reference sequence). V dropped 11 bases and J dropped 3; count of bases not matched to a gene: 6. The CDR3 contains 13 residues. The CDR3 region has the DNA TGTGCCGCGGGGGGACTAGCGAAAGAGACCCAGTACTTC. It encodes CAAGGLAKETQYF.

CDR3 nucleotide sequence: TGTGCCAGCAGTCCAAGATCAGCAAACACTGAAGCTTTCTTT. Protein product: CASSPRSANTEAFF. This chain links TRBV27 with TRBJ1-1; no reliable D call. CDR1 MNHEY and CDR2 SMNVEV come from the germline V gene (reference sequence). This CDR3 contains 14 residues. Trimming left V 5 bases short and J 2 bases short, with 12 bases between.

V usage is TRBV9 and J usage is TRBJ2-5; D possibly corresponds to TRBD2 (6 bases). The CDR3 is 14 residues long. CDR1 and CDR2 (germline): SGDLS, YYNGEE. The V end was cut by 4 bases, the J end by 7 bases, with 17 bases between. The CDR3 reads CASSSDGGIGTQYF. CDR3 DNA sequence: TGTGCCAGCAGCTCAGACGGAGGGATAGGGACCCAGTACTTC.

The rearrangement links TRBV5-4 to TRBJ1-5; D is ambiguous. V dropped 0 bases and J dropped 8 bases, with 3 bases sitting between them. The CDR3 is 11 amino acids. CDR1 and CDR2 from the germline V gene are SGHNT and YYREEE (reference sequence). The CDR3 spells CASSLEEPQHF. The CDR3 DNA follows: TGTGCCAGCAGCTTGGAAGAGCCCCAGCATTTT.